The entry below gives a single T cell receptor beta chain sequence along with its context. V was pared by 2 bases and J by 6 bases, with 8 bases between. CDR1 and CDR2 from the germline V gene are MNHEY and SVGAGI. This CDR3 has 14 residues. The entry originates in a study of T cell responses to AZD1222 COVID-19 vaccine. Study-level information: Second-dose schedules of about 4 or about 12 weeks were combined.

The repertoire was sequenced with immunoSEQ multiplex PCR; TCRdb's copy has only in-frame clones and lacks some. The data show under 200,000 clones, with 94% seen just once and approximately 0.6% held by the top ten. The chain links TRBV6-5 to TRBJ1-6; D call uncertain. The clonotype originates from an adult in good health. This specimen was peripheral blood, taken on day 0 of AZD1222 vaccination. The CDR3 sequence is CASSYGSVNSPLHF. CDR3 DNA: TGTGCCAGCAGTTACGGCAGCGTTAATTCACCCCTCCACTTT.